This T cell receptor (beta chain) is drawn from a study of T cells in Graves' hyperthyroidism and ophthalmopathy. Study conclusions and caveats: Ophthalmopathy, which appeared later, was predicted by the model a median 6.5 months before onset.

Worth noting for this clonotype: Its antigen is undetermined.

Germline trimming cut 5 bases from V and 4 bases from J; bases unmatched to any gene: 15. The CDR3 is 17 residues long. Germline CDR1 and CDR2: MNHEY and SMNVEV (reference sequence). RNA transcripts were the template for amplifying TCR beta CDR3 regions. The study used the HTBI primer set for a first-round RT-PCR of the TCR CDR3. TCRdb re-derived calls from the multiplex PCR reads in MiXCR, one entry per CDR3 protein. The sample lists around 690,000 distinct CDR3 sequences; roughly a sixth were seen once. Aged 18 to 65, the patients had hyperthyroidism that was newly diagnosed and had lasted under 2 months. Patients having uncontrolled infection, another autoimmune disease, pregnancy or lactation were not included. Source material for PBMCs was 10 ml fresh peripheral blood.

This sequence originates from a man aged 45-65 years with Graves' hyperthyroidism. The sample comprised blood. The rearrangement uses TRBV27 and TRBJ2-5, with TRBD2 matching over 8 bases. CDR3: CASSPPGGPWVRETQYF. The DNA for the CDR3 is TGTGCCAGCAGTCCTCCGGGAGGGCCCTGGGTGAGAGAGACCCAGTACTTC.